The 32 T cell receptor beta chains listed next were all sequenced from one sample in a study of T cells expressing NK-cell markers. TCRdb processed the 5' RACE reads again and assigns one entry to each CDR3 protein, with no DNA. The table lists hundreds of thousands of distinct CDR3 sequences. Input material: blood T cells: a sorted CD56 or NKG2C T cell subset, CD4+ or CD8+ T cells, or bulk PBMC T cells (not recorded which). The receptor set was obtained from a woman between 18 and 70 years old in good health.

The chain is built from TRBV18 and TRBJ2-5. Germline-derived CDR1 and CDR2 are KGHSH and LQKENI. This CDR3 has 14 residues. CDR3 loop: CASSPPFGVETQYF.

CDR3 region: CATSEGTSSGELFF. The gene calls are TRBV15 and TRBJ2-2; without DNA, the TCRdb call of TRBD2 cannot be checked. This CDR3 contains 14 residues. Germline-derived CDR1 and CDR2 are LNHNV and YYDKDF (reference sequence).

The chain carries TRBV5-1 and TRBJ1-2. Germline V gene sequence: CDR1 SGHRS, CDR2 YFSETQ. There are 15 residues in the CDR3. This CDR3 is CASSLVPETYYGYTF.

The chain is built from TRBV12-3 or TRBV12-4 and TRBJ1-1; checking the TCRdb D call of TRBD1 is not possible without DNA. This CDR3 contains 16 residues. CDR3 in amino acids: CASTAPGVIFNTEAFF.

This chain joins TRBV19 and TRBJ1-2; TCRdb's assignment of TRBD1 cannot be checked, as there is no DNA. Germline V gives CDR1 LNHDA, CDR2 SQIVND (reference sequence). The CDR3 covers 12 residues. CDR3 in amino acids: CASSLRTDGYTF.

The genes are TRBV3-1 and TRBJ2-1. Germline assignment: CDR1 LGHDT and CDR2 YNNKEL (reference sequence). This CDR3 region has 12 residues. CDR3 loop: CASSPTIDEQFF.

CDR3 residues: CASSWNAYEQYF. The chain recombines TRBV7-9 with TRBJ2-7. This CDR3 spans 12 amino acids. Germline values: CDR1 SEHNR, CDR2 FQNEAQ (reference sequence).

This chain joins TRBV5-1 and TRBJ1-2; the D call of TRBD1 rests on TCRdb alone, since no DNA is present to check it. The germline gives CDR1 SGHRS, CDR2 YFSETQ. CDR3 length: 13 residues. The CDR3: CASSIDRGYGYTF.

CDR3 protein: CASSRGTSGVETQYF. V and J are TRBV7-9 and TRBJ2-5; TCRdb's D call, TRBD2, is unchecked because there is no DNA. CDR1 is SEHNR, CDR2 FQNEAQ, per germline (reference sequence). The CDR3 is 15 residues long.

The chain is built from TRBV7-9 and TRBJ2-1; the D call from TCRdb, TRBD1, cannot be confirmed without DNA. Germline CDR1 SEHNR, CDR2 FQNEAQ (reference sequence). This CDR3 is built from 16 residues. This CDR3 is CASSPYRADSYNEQFF.

CDR3 region: CASSPGGSNAGQNQETQYF. V gene TRBV4-1 combines with J gene TRBJ2-5; TCRdb names TRBD1, which stays unverified in the absence of DNA. CDR3 length: 19 residues. The V gene's germline CDR1 is MGHRA and CDR2 YSYEKL.

V and J are TRBV6-1 and TRBJ2-6. CDR1 and CDR2 from the germline V gene are MNHNS and SASEGT. The CDR3 loop spans 17 amino acids. CDR3 region: CASSEFISTSGANVLTF.

The chain links TRBV12-3 or TRBV12-4 to TRBJ2-3; TCRdb returns TRBD2, unconfirmable since there is no DNA. The CDR3 is 16 residues long. The CDR3 is CASSLGLAGLTDTQYF.

Here the CDR3 reads CVSSFGGRGNTIYF. The chain is built from TRBV28 and TRBJ1-3; the TCRdb call, TRBD1, lacks DNA for checking. Germline CDR1 MDHEN, CDR2 SYDVKM. This CDR3 spans 14 amino acids.

The genes are TRBV6-1 and TRBJ2-5; TCRdb calls TRBD2, which cannot be checked without DNA. CDR1 is MNHNS and CDR2 is SASEGT in the germline V gene. This CDR3 has 15 amino acids. CDR3: CASRHASGVQETQYF.

V is TRBV29-1 and J is TRBJ2-3. Germline-derived CDR1 and CDR2 are SQVTM and ANQGSEA. The CDR3 runs 13 residues. The CDR3 spells CSVEVGSADTQYF.

The chain carries TRBV7-9 and TRBJ2-1; no DNA is available, so the TRBD1 call from TCRdb remains unchecked. The V gene's germline CDR1 is SEHNR and CDR2 FQNEAQ (reference sequence). The CDR3 contains 14 residues. CDR3 sequence: CASSLAGGPVEQFF.

V gene TRBV12-3 or TRBV12-4 combines with J gene TRBJ1-2. CDR3 length: 13 residues. CDR3 sequence: CASSLIKEGGYTF.

The chain joins TRBV7-9 to TRBJ1-1. This CDR3 comprises 14 residues. Per germline, CDR1 SEHNR and CDR2 FQNEAQ (reference sequence). The CDR3 loop is CASSLEAMNTEAFF.

This rearrangement joins TRBV7-2 to TRBJ1-5; TCRdb lists TRBD1, though no DNA is available to test this call. The CDR3 extends over 14 amino acids. CDR1 SGHTA and CDR2 FQGNSA come from the germline V gene. CDR3 protein: CASSKDSSNQPQHF.

This chain joins TRBV7-2 and TRBJ2-5; TCRdb lists TRBD2, though no DNA is available to test this call. CDR1 and CDR2 from the germline V gene are SGHTA and FQGNSA. The CDR3 spans 16 residues. CDR3 region: CASSRTRFPIRETQYF.

The rearrangement links TRBV6-5 to TRBJ1-6. The CDR3 runs to 17 residues. Per germline, CDR1 MNHEY and CDR2 SVGAGI. The CDR3 loop reads CASSYSKGFSYNSPLHF.

This chain links TRBV20-1 with TRBJ2-5. Germline V lookup: CDR1 DFQATT, CDR2 SNEGSKA (reference sequence). The CDR3 runs to 13 residues. The CDR3 here is CSARTGNQETQYF.

This chain joins TRBV12-3 or TRBV12-4 and TRBJ2-3. This CDR3 spans 13 amino acids. CDR3 sequence: CASSLRRLDTQYF.

The V gene is TRBV10-1, the J gene TRBJ2-2; with no DNA, the TCRdb D assignment of TRBD1 cannot be verified. Germline V gives CDR1 WNHNN, CDR2 SYGVQD (reference sequence). CDR3 length: 14 amino acids. The CDR3 region is CASSLIRESGELFF.

This chain connects TRBV7-6 to TRBJ2-5; no DNA is available, so the TRBD1 call from TCRdb remains unchecked. This CDR3 region has 14 residues. Looked up from germline, CDR1 is SGHVS and CDR2 is FNYEAQ. The CDR3 sequence: CASSAGQYQETQYF.

The V call is TRBV6-5, the J call TRBJ2-3; there is no DNA to check the TCRdb D call of TRBD1. The CDR3 loop spans 18 amino acids. The germline V gene has CDR1 MNHEY and CDR2 SVGAGI. The CDR3 region is CASSYAWRRGASTDTQYF.

The J gene is TRBJ2-7, the V gene TRBV18; absent DNA, TCRdb's TRBD1 call cannot be checked. The CDR3 sequence is 15 residues long. In germline, CDR1 is KGHSH, CDR2 LQKENI. The CDR3: CASSELEGSGIEQYF.

V gene TRBV7-9 combines with J gene TRBJ2-7; TCRdb selects TRBD2, and the lack of DNA leaves this call unchecked. This CDR3 spans 15 amino acids. CDR1 is SEHNR, CDR2 FQNEAQ, per germline (reference sequence). This chain's CDR3 is CASSRGLAETYEQYF.

The chain employs TRBV6-5 and TRBJ1-1; TCRdb picks TRBD1, but there is no DNA to check that call. The V gene's germline CDR1 is MNHEY and CDR2 SVGAGI. This CDR3 is built from 15 residues. CDR3 sequence: CASSYRGLLNTEAFF.

The J gene is TRBJ2-7, the V gene TRBV7-9; the TCRdb D gene call, TRBD1, has no DNA to confirm it. CDR1 and CDR2 from the germline V gene are SEHNR and FQNEAQ (reference sequence). The CDR3 loop spans 13 amino acids. CDR3 sequence reads: CASSPGESYEQYF.

The rearrangement links TRBV5-1 to TRBJ2-5; TCRdb's D call of TRBD2 is untestable without DNA. Germline-derived CDR1 and CDR2 are SGHRS and YFSETQ. The CDR3 is 16 amino acids. CDR3 in amino acids: CASSFGGAGPQETQYF.